This T cell receptor (beta chain) was captured in a study of identical twins. Study results and limitations: The presence of invariant MAIT and iNKT cells could partly confound analyses of zero-insertion sequences.

TCRdb passed the 5' RACE reads through MiXCR, listing each CDR3 protein once. Among around 490,000 distinct CDR3 sequences, 20% to 25% were seen once, and the ten largest hold 0.4% to 0.6%. This clonotype was observed a few times. Its antigen is not known. Germline CDR1 and CDR2: MNHEY and SVGEGT. The CDR3 length is 16 residues. Unmatched junction bases numbered 11, after V lost 7 bases and J lost 3 bases. These same data were also listed under a study on yellow fever vaccine responses in identical twins.

The chain couples TRBV6-2 or TRBV6-3 to TRBJ2-1; the match to TRBD2 covers 8 bases. The TCR was taken from a woman under 30 in good health. The sample was CD4+ T cells sorted from blood. The CDR3 DNA follows: TGTGCCAGCACCCCTTTTGAGCTAGCGGGCTACAATGAGCAGTTCTTC. Its protein product is CASTPFELAGYNEQFF.